Each of the 13 T cell receptor beta chains below was sequenced from the same sample in a study of cytotoxic CD8 clonotypes in ibrutinib-treated CLL. Sequenced by immunoSEQ multiplex PCR; TCRdb stores in-frame clones only, minus some. The table records some 200,000 clones, 60% to 80% of them present only once. The source material was PBMCs, sampled after 12 months of ibrutinib treatment. These receptors originate from a human donor with chronic lymphocytic leukemia.

This clone was found a few times. The V call is TRBV5-6, the J call TRBJ1-5, with TRBD1 identical over 7 bases. Germline assignment: CDR1 SGHDT and CDR2 YYEEEE. The CDR3 loop spans 14 amino acids. Unmatched junction bases numbered 3, after V lost 2 bases and J lost 4 bases. The CDR3 reads CASSFARGNQPQHF. The CDR3 DNA sequence: TGTGCCAGCAGCTTTGCCAGGGGGAATCAGCCCCAGCATTTT.

The V gene is TRBV9, the J gene TRBJ1-1; the D gene is possibly TRBD1 (6 bases). Germline CDR1 SGDLS, CDR2 YYNGEE. The CDR3 length is 15 residues. V dropped 0 bases and J dropped 0 bases, with 9 bases sitting between them. This CDR3 reads CASSVAGHMNTEAFF. CDR3 coding DNA: TGTGCCAGCAGCGTAGCGGGACACATGAACACTGAAGCTTTCTTT.

This rearrangement joins TRBV9 to TRBJ1-5, with 9 bases fitting TRBD1. The V and J ends lost 4 bases and 4 bases, in that order; junction bases with no gene match: 6. Per the germline V gene, CDR1 is SGDLS and CDR2 is YYNGEE. The CDR3 consists of 15 residues. Written as DNA, the CDR3 is TGTGCCAGCAGCTCTACAGGGGGCGGGAATCAGCCCCAGCATTTT. This translates into CASSSTGGGNQPQHF.

This clone was detected once. The chain carries TRBV30 and TRBJ2-2; D not resolved. The length of the CDR3 is 13 residues. V was shortened by 3 bases and J by 6 bases, with 11 bases between the two germline ends. The V gene's germline CDR1 is GTSNPN and CDR2 SVGIG (reference sequence). The CDR3, as DNA: TGTGCCTGGAGAGAAGCGCTTCCCGGGGAGCTGTTTTTT. Encoded protein: CAWREALPGELFF.

The gene calls are TRBV30 and TRBJ2-6; possible D gene TRBD2, 6 bases. The CDR3 runs 16 residues. V was shortened by 2 bases and J by 4 bases, with 15 bases between the two germline ends. Germline V gene lookup returns CDR1 GTSNPN and CDR2 SVGIG (reference sequence). Written as DNA, the CDR3 is TGTGCCTGGAGTCCAGGGACCGGGAGAGGGGCCAACGTCCTGACTTTC. Translation: CAWSPGTGRGANVLTF. Full variable domain (missing parts from reference TRBV30 and TRBJ2-6): SQTIHQWPATLVQPVGSPLSLECTVEGTSNPNLYWYRQAAGRGLQLLFYSVGIGQISSEVPQNLSASRPQDRQFILSSKKLLLSDSGFYLCAWSPGTGRGANVLTFGAGSRLTVL.

The J gene is TRBJ2-7, the V gene TRBV5-6; maybe TRBD1 (6 bases). CDR3 size: 13 residues. The germline CDR1 and CDR2 sequences are SGHDT and YYEEEE. V gave up 3 bases and J gave up 7 bases, with 14 bases separating them. The CDR3: CASSSRGLMEQYF. The CDR3 nucleotides are TGTGCCAGCAGCTCCAGGGGCCTTATGGAGCAGTACTTC.

This clone was seen a handful of times. J is TRBJ2-1 and V is TRBV19; 7 bases are a match to TRBD1. V dropped 4 bases and J dropped 8; count of bases not matched to a gene: 5. The germline V gene has CDR1 LNHDA and CDR2 SQIVND (reference sequence). The CDR3 sequence is 13 residues long. Here the CDR3 DNA reads TGTGCCAGTAGTAGCAGGGGGTACGATGAGCAGTTCTTC. Amino acids: CASSSRGYDEQFF.

CDR3 region: CASSLRGNTEAFF. The CDR3 DNA follows: TGCGCCAGCAGCTTAAGGGGTAACACTGAAGCTTTCTTT. The chain carries TRBV4-1 and TRBJ1-1; TRBD1 might be the D (5 bases). V was shortened by 5 bases and J by 2 bases, with 9 bases between the two germline ends. The germline V gene encodes CDR1 MGHRA and CDR2 YSYEKL. This CDR3 is built from 13 residues.

This clone was recorded many times. CDR3 residues: CASGTINNEQFF. The CDR3, as DNA: TGTGCCAGCGGGACAATAAACAATGAGCAGTTCTTC. The chain employs TRBV28 and TRBJ2-1, with TRBD1 as a possible D gene (6 bases). V lost 8 bases to trimming and J lost 5 bases, with 10 bases between them. The germline V gene has CDR1 MDHEN and CDR2 SYDVKM. The CDR3 is made up of 12 amino acids. Variable domain in full (rest from reference TRBV28 and TRBJ2-1): DVKVTQSSRYLVKRTGEKVFLECVQDMDHENMFWYRQDPGLGLRLIYFSYDVKMKEKGDIPEGYSVSREKKERFSLILESASTNQTSMYLCASGTINNEQFFGPGTRLTVL.

The CDR3 coding sequence is TGCGCCAGCTCCAGCGTTGGACAGGGGACGATCGGCTACACCTTC. Its translation is CASSSVGQGTIGYTF. This chain uses TRBV4-1 with TRBJ1-2; 9 nucleotides match TRBD1. In germline, CDR1 is MGHRA, CDR2 YSYEKL. Trimming at V came to 8 bases and at J to 8 bases, leaving 15 bases not matched to a gene. The CDR3 extends over 15 amino acids.

The chain uses TRBV9 and TRBJ2-7; TRBD2 matches 8 bases. The junction had 8 bases not matched to a gene; V was cut back by 0 bases and J by 0 bases. The CDR3 is made up of 17 amino acids. CDR1 is SGDLS and CDR2 is YYNGEE in the germline V gene. The CDR3 loop reads CASSVGFAGGLSYEQYF. In DNA, the CDR3 is TGTGCCAGCAGCGTAGGCTTCGCGGGGGGTCTCTCCTACGAGCAGTACTTC.

The chain joins TRBV30 to TRBJ2-5, with D uncertain. Trimming stripped 0 bases from V and 5 bases from J, with 10 bases between. Germline lookup yields CDR1 GTSNPN and CDR2 SVGIG (reference sequence). The length of the CDR3 is 13 residues. CDR3: CAWSVSGVETQYF. The CDR3 DNA reads as TGTGCCTGGAGTGTGAGTGGGGTCGAGACCCAGTACTTC. Based on the CDR3 plus reference TRBV30 and TRBJ2-5, the full variable domain is SQTIHQWPATLVQPVGSPLSLECTVEGTSNPNLYWYRQAAGRGLQLLFYSVGIGQISSEVPQNLSASRPQDRQFILSSKKLLLSDSGFYLCAWSVSGVETQYFGPGTRLLVL.

This clone was seen once. CDR3 in amino acids: CASKSTDAESRHNEQFF. The CDR3 nucleotides are TGCGCCAGCAAATCTACCGACGCGGAGAGCCGACACAATGAGCAGTTCTTC. This chain joins TRBV23-1 and TRBJ2-1; D remains unclear. TRBV23-1 is designated an ORF whose function remains uncertain. The CDR3 loop spans 17 amino acids. V lost 7 bases and J lost 5, with 24 bases in between.